This T cell receptor beta chain was captured in a study of T-cell memory formation after mild COVID-19. The authors produced TCR alpha and TCR beta cDNA libraries with sample barcodes and UMIs by 5'RACE using constant-segment primers. TCRdb ran MiXCR on the 5' RACE reads and lists one entry per CDR3 protein. The table records under 350,000 distinct CDR3 sequences, around 15% of them present only once. Points from the study as a whole: Several responding clones turned up in pre-infection memory, indicating that cross-reactive memory may have taken part.

This clonotype was counted a few times. Its antigen is undetermined. Per the germline V gene, CDR1 is MNHNY and CDR2 is SVGAGI (reference sequence). This CDR3 has 16 amino acids. The V gene end was trimmed by 5 bases and the J gene end by 6 bases; junction bases not matched to a gene: 12. The J gene is TRBJ2-2, the V gene TRBV6-6, with TRBD1 matching 7 bases. The sample consisted of PBMCs or a T cell subset sorted from them (not recorded which). This receptor was taken from a man younger than 35 who had mild COVID-19 (a few samples of this study predate the infection). Cell type and time point are not known. The CDR3 protein is CASSEGQWRLAGELFF. The CDR3 DNA is TGTGCCAGCAGTGAGGGACAGTGGCGTTTGGCCGGGGAGCTGTTTTTT.